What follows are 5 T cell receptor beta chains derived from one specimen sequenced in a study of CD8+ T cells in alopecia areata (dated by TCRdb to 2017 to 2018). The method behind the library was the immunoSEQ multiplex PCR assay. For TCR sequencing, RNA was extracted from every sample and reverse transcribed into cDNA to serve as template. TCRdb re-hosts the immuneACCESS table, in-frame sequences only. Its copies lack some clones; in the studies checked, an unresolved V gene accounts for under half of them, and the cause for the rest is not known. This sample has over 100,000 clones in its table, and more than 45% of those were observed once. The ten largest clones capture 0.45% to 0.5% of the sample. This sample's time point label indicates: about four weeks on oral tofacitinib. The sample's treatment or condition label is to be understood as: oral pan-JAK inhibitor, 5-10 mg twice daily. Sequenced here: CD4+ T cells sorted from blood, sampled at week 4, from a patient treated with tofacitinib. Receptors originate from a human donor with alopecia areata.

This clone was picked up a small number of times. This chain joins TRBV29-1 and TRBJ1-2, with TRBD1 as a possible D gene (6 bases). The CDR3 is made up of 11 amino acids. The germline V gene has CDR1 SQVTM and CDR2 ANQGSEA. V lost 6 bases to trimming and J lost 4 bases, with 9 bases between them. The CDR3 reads CSVRGTYGYTF. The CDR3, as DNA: TGCAGCGTAAGGGGGACCTATGGCTACACCTTC. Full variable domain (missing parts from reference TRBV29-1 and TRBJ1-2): SAVISQKPSRDICQRGTSLTIQCQVDSQVTMMFWYRQQPGQSLTLIATANQGSEATYESGFVIDKFPISRPNLTFSTLTVSNMSPEDSSIYLCSVRGTYGYTFGSGTRLTVV.

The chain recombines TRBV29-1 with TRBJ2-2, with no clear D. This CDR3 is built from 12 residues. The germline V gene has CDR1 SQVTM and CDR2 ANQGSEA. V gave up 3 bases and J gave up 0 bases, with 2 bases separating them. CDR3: CSVDANTGELFF. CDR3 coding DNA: TGCAGCGTTGATGCGAACACCGGGGAGCTGTTTTTT.

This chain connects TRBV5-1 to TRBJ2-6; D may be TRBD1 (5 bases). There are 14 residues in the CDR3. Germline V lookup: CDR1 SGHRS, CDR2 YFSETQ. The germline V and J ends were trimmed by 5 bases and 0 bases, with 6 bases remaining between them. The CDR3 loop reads CASRQDSGANVLTF. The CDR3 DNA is TGCGCCAGCAGACAGGACTCTGGGGCCAACGTCCTGACTTTC.

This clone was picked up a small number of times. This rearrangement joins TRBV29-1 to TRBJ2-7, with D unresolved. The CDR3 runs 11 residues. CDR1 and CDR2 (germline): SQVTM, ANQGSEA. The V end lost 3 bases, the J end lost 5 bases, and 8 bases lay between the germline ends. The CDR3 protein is CSVDASDEQYF. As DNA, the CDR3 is TGCAGCGTTGATGCTAGTGACGAGCAGTACTTC.

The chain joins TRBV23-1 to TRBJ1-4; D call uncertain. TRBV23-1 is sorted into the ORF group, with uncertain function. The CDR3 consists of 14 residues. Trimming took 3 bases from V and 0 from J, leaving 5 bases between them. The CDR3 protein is CASSHRTTNEKLFF. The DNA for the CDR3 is TGCGCCAGCAGTCATCGGACAACTAATGAAAAACTGTTTTTT.